This entry features one T cell receptor (beta chain) sequence. Its antigen is unidentified. Total RNA amounting to 450 to 500 ng was the source from which TCR beta cDNA was made with a constant-region primer. Three nested multiplex PCR rounds, a slightly modified ARM-PCR, produced the libraries for TCR beta. Forward primers for TRBV1-TRBV30 and a C-beta reverse primer served the first two PCR rounds, at around 9 cycles each. One entry per CDR3 protein, called by TCRdb with MiXCR from the multiplex PCR reads. The repertoire has fewer than 150,000 distinct CDR3 sequences, approximately 70% of them found once; the top ten carry about a tenth. The V gene lost 0 bases and the J gene lost 16 bases, with 25 bases spanning the gap. Per the germline V gene, CDR1 is SGHAT and CDR2 is FQNNGV. The CDR3 is 16 residues long. Between roughly 20 and 31 mg of unsorted bulk tissue served as the source from which RNA and DNA were co-extracted.

The sample is drawn from a study of tumor-infiltrating lymphocytes in primary liver carcinoma. Overall study context: Roughly 3.65 to 7.5 million productive TCRbeta reads were obtained per sample, with similar numbers across tissue types. Regarding the study as a whole: Tumor region pairs showed greater overlap than either tumor-adjacent or tumor-blood pairs did.

The gene calls are TRBV11-2 and TRBJ2-1; D gene ambiguous. The clonotype was recovered from a woman aged 60-70 years with primary liver carcinoma and hepatitis B virus infection. What was sequenced was liver tumor tissue from sampling region 1. Subset reported: tumor region T1, superior pole. CDR3 DNA sequence: TGTGCCAGCAGCTTAGAAATCGTGTACTCCTACAATGTGCATTTCTTC. Translation gives CASSLEIVYSYNVHFF. The full variable domain, with the rest looked up from reference TRBV11-2 and TRBJ2-1, is EAGVAQSPRYKIIEKRQSVAFWCNPISGHATLYWYQQILGQGPKLLIQFQNNGVVDDSQLPKDRFSAERLKGVDSTLKIQPAKLEDSAVYLCASSLEIVYSYNVHFFGPGTRLTVL.